The present T cell receptor (beta chain) was sequenced within a study of blood T cell repertoires in COVID-19. Using immunoSEQ multiplex PCR, the repertoire was profiled, and TCRdb retains in-frame clones only, with some absent. The sample consists of 150,000 to 200,000 clones, around nine tenths of them appearing once. J was trimmed by 3 bases and V by 4 bases; bases with no gene match: 6. Germline CDR1 reads SGHTS; CDR2 reads YDEGEE. The CDR3 is 15 residues long. The rearrangement joins TRBV5-8 to TRBJ1-4, with 7 bases that match TRBD1. Source material: peripheral blood. The source of this sequence is a man younger than 35 with active or convalescent COVID-19. The CDR3 here is CASSPRQGPNEKLFF. In DNA form, the CDR3 reads TGTGCCAGCAGCCCCCGACAGGGACCTAATGAAAAACTGTTTTTT.